Listed below are T cell receptor beta chains from one sample, sequenced in a study of vaccination effects on CD4 cells after COVID-19. These TCRs' antigens remain unknown. Sequencing used immunoSEQ multiplex PCR; TCRdb keeps in-frame clones, though not all of them. Altogether 70,000 to 75,000 clones are present, roughly 72% being singletons, with the ten largest covering roughly 4%. The sample consisted of CD4+ T cells from PBMCs cultured with HCoV-OC43 spike peptides, taken before COVID-19 vaccination. All receptors derive from a human donor who received a COVID-19 vaccine. The CDR3 runs from the conserved cysteine through the conserved F or W. Each record gives: CDR3 DNA, CDR3 protein, clone size, D gene, J gene, V gene. The D gene is left open where the match is weak. For some rows the clone size is stated as once, few or many, or as a class when expanded; others skip it.

CDR3nt: TGCGCCAGCAGTCGGCTAGCGGGGGTCACAGATACGCAGTATTTT
CDR3aa: CASSRLAGVTDTQYF
abundance: .
d_gene: TRBD2
j_gene: TRBJ2-3
v_gene: TRBV4-3

CDR3nt: TGTGCCAGCAGCGTAGACAGCCGCTCTGGAAACACCATATATTTT
CDR3aa: CASSVDSRSGNTIYF
abundance: .
d_gene: .
j_gene: TRBJ1-3
v_gene: TRBV9

CDR3nt: TGCAGCGTTGAAGCAGGGAAAGAGACCCAGTACTTC
CDR3aa: CSVEAGKETQYF
abundance: .
d_gene: .
j_gene: TRBJ2-5
v_gene: TRBV29-1

CDR3nt: TGTGCCAGTAGTATAGACACCTCGAACACTGAAGCTTTCTTT
CDR3aa: CASSIDTSNTEAFF
abundance: .
d_gene: .
j_gene: TRBJ1-1
v_gene: TRBV19

CDR3nt: TGTGCCAGCTCACCATCCTTCGGGCGGGGAGTGAACACTGAAGCTTTCTTT
CDR3aa: CASSPSFGRGVNTEAFF
abundance: .
d_gene: .
j_gene: TRBJ1-1
v_gene: TRBV18

CDR3nt: TGCGCCAGCAGCCAAGAACGTCTAGCGGTGAGCACAGATACGCAGTATTTT
CDR3aa: CASSQERLAVSTDTQYF
abundance: .
d_gene: TRBD2
j_gene: TRBJ2-3
v_gene: TRBV4-1

CDR3nt: TGTGCCAGCAGCTTAAAAGGGTTAAGGACAGAGACCCAGTACTTC
CDR3aa: CASSLKGLRTETQYF
abundance: .
d_gene: .
j_gene: TRBJ2-5
v_gene: TRBV7-3

CDR3nt: TGCGCCAGCAGCCAGGGGACAGGGAATCAGCCCCAGCATTTT
CDR3aa: CASSQGTGNQPQHF
abundance: .
d_gene: TRBD1
j_gene: TRBJ1-5
v_gene: TRBV4-1

CDR3nt: TGTGCCAGCAGCTTGGGACTAGGGGGCACTGAAGCTTTCTTT
CDR3aa: CASSLGLGGTEAFF
abundance: .
d_gene: .
j_gene: TRBJ1-1
v_gene: TRBV7-9

CDR3nt: TGTGCCAGCAGCCAAGGGGTCCCTGCGAACACCGGGGAGCTGTTTTTT
CDR3aa: CASSQGVPANTGELFF
abundance: .
d_gene: .
j_gene: TRBJ2-2
v_gene: TRBV3-1/TRBV3-2

CDR3nt: TGTGCCAGCAGCCCCGGGGCAGGGCCCACAGATACGCAGTATTTT
CDR3aa: CASSPGAGPTDTQYF
abundance: .
d_gene: .
j_gene: TRBJ2-3
v_gene: TRBV6-6

CDR3nt: TGCGCCAGCAGCCCATCCACCGGTGGTTTAGATACGCAGTATTTT
CDR3aa: CASSPSTGGLDTQYF
abundance: few
d_gene: .
j_gene: TRBJ2-3
v_gene: TRBV4-1

CDR3nt: TGCAGCGTTGAATTGCAGGGAGGAAACACCATATATTTT
CDR3aa: CSVELQGGNTIYF
abundance: few
d_gene: .
j_gene: TRBJ1-3
v_gene: TRBV29-1

CDR3nt: TGTGCCGTCTCCCAGACGGGTCACTATAATTCACCCCTCCACTTT
CDR3aa: CAVSQTGHYNSPLHF
abundance: .
d_gene: .
j_gene: TRBJ1-6
v_gene: TRBV6-5

CDR3nt: TGTGCCAGCAGTGAGGGGGGAGGGGCTAGCTATGGCTACACCTTC
CDR3aa: CASSEGGGASYGYTF
abundance: once
d_gene: .
j_gene: TRBJ1-2
v_gene: TRBV6-1

CDR3nt: TGTGCCAGCAGCCTGGGACACCCAGGTGCGCCCCAGCATTTT
CDR3aa: CASSLGHPGAPQHF
abundance: .
d_gene: .
j_gene: TRBJ1-5
v_gene: TRBV7-3

CDR3nt: TGTGCCAGCCAATGGGACAGACTAAAATACACCTTC
CDR3aa: CASQWDRLKYTF
abundance: .
d_gene: TRBD1
j_gene: TRBJ1-2
v_gene: TRBV2

CDR3nt: TGTGCCAGCAGTTTCGGGGGGAAGGGTCGAGGGGCCAACGTCCTGACTTTC
CDR3aa: CASSFGGKGRGANVLTF
abundance: .
d_gene: TRBD2
j_gene: TRBJ2-6
v_gene: TRBV28

CDR3nt: TGTGCCTGGAGTAAAGGAGGAAGCACAGATACGCAGTATTTT
CDR3aa: CAWSKGGSTDTQYF
abundance: .
d_gene: .
j_gene: TRBJ2-3
v_gene: TRBV30

CDR3nt: TGTGCCAGCAGCGCACTCACAGATACGCAGTATTTT
CDR3aa: CASSALTDTQYF
abundance: .
d_gene: .
j_gene: TRBJ2-3
v_gene: TRBV9

CDR3nt: TGTGCCTGGAGAGACCGGGACAGACCAAATCAGCCCCAGCATTTT
CDR3aa: CAWRDRDRPNQPQHF
abundance: .
d_gene: TRBD1
j_gene: TRBJ1-5
v_gene: TRBV30

CDR3nt: TGTGCCAGCAGCTTCGGGACTAGCGACGGAGATACGCAGTATTTT
CDR3aa: CASSFGTSDGDTQYF
abundance: .
d_gene: TRBD2
j_gene: TRBJ2-3
v_gene: TRBV7-2

CDR3nt: TGTGCCAGCAGCGTAGCTGGCTCGAACACCGGGGAGCTGTTTTTT
CDR3aa: CASSVAGSNTGELFF
abundance: few
d_gene: .
j_gene: TRBJ2-2
v_gene: TRBV9

CDR3nt: TGTGCCAGCGGGGAGACAGGGCTACTGCCAATTCGCTTTTCACCCCTCCACTTT
CDR3aa: CASGETGLLPIRFSPLHF
abundance: few
d_gene: TRBD1
j_gene: TRBJ1-6
v_gene: TRBV3-1/TRBV3-2

CDR3nt: TGTGCCAGCAGACTCCCCGGGACAGGGGGCTATGGCTACACCTTC
CDR3aa: CASRLPGTGGYGYTF
abundance: .
d_gene: TRBD1
j_gene: TRBJ1-2
v_gene: TRBV27

CDR3nt: TGCGCCAGCAGCTTCCAGGGACAATCACCTGGGGAGCTGTTTTTT
CDR3aa: CASSFQGQSPGELFF
abundance: .
d_gene: .
j_gene: TRBJ2-2
v_gene: TRBV5-1

CDR3nt: TGTGCCAGTAGTCTCACAGGGTACGGCACTGAAGCTTTCTTT
CDR3aa: CASSLTGYGTEAFF
abundance: .
d_gene: .
j_gene: TRBJ1-1
v_gene: TRBV19

CDR3nt: TGTGCCAGAAGCAAGGGACTAGCGGGGCGTAACACCGGGGAGCTGTTTTTT
CDR3aa: CARSKGLAGRNTGELFF
abundance: .
d_gene: TRBD2
j_gene: TRBJ2-2
v_gene: TRBV5-3

CDR3nt: TGTGCCAGCAGCCTCGCGACAGGGCTAGTCTATGGCTACACCTTC
CDR3aa: CASSLATGLVYGYTF
abundance: .
d_gene: TRBD1
j_gene: TRBJ1-2
v_gene: TRBV5-5

CDR3nt: TGTGCCAGCAGCGTAGAAGGGAGTTTCCCCGATACGCAGTATTTT
CDR3aa: CASSVEGSFPDTQYF
abundance: .
d_gene: .
j_gene: TRBJ2-3
v_gene: TRBV9

CDR3nt: TGTGCCAGCAGACGGTCTGGGGGCGAGACCCAGTACTTC
CDR3aa: CASRRSGGETQYF
abundance: .
d_gene: .
j_gene: TRBJ2-5
v_gene: TRBV5-5

CDR3nt: TGTGCCAGCAGTTACAAAGTGGGGGGGCGACAAGAGACCCAGTACTTC
CDR3aa: CASSYKVGGRQETQYF
abundance: .
d_gene: .
j_gene: TRBJ2-5
v_gene: TRBV6-2/TRBV6-3

CDR3nt: TGCGCCAGCAGGAACCCAGGGGCTTCGAACACCGGGGAGCTGTTTTTT
CDR3aa: CASRNPGASNTGELFF
abundance: few
d_gene: .
j_gene: TRBJ2-2
v_gene: TRBV10-2

CDR3nt: TGTGCCAGCTCACGGATCACAGGGAACTATGGCTACACCTTC
CDR3aa: CASSRITGNYGYTF
abundance: few
d_gene: .
j_gene: TRBJ1-2
v_gene: TRBV18

CDR3nt: TGCAGCGTTCATCGGGGGGCGGCGAACACTGAAGCTTTCTTT
CDR3aa: CSVHRGAANTEAFF
abundance: few
d_gene: .
j_gene: TRBJ1-1
v_gene: TRBV29-1

CDR3nt: TGTGCCAGCAGTTTGAAAGGTTCGGGGGGCATTAGCACAGATACGCAGTATTTT
CDR3aa: CASSLKGSGGISTDTQYF
abundance: .
d_gene: .
j_gene: TRBJ2-3
v_gene: TRBV27

CDR3nt: TGTGCCAGCAGCCCTCCTTGGGCAGCCCAAGAGACCCAGTACTTC
CDR3aa: CASSPPWAAQETQYF
abundance: .
d_gene: .
j_gene: TRBJ2-5
v_gene: TRBV5-5

CDR3nt: TGTGCCAGCGCGAGAGCGGGGGTAACAGATACGCAGTATTTT
CDR3aa: CASARAGVTDTQYF
abundance: .
d_gene: TRBD2
j_gene: TRBJ2-3
v_gene: TRBV6-5

CDR3nt: TGCAGTGCTCACAGGGATAGCTCGTTCTTC
CDR3aa: CSAHRDSSFF
abundance: once
d_gene: .
j_gene: TRBJ2-1
v_gene: TRBV20-1

CDR3nt: TGTGCCAGCAGCAAGTGGGGGACTGAAGCTTTCTTT
CDR3aa: CASSKWGTEAFF
abundance: .
d_gene: .
j_gene: TRBJ1-1
v_gene: TRBV3-1/TRBV3-2

CDR3nt: TGTGCCAGCAGTTTACCGTCCAGGGCCGCTTTCTTT
CDR3aa: CASSLPSRAAFF
abundance: .
d_gene: .
j_gene: TRBJ1-1
v_gene: TRBV28

CDR3nt: TGTGCCAGCTCCTTGGGGGGGCCCACAGATACGCAGTATTTT
CDR3aa: CASSLGGPTDTQYF
abundance: .
d_gene: .
j_gene: TRBJ2-3
v_gene: TRBV28

CDR3nt: TGCAGCGTTACGGACAGGGCCTCGTGGGCGCAGTTCTTC
CDR3aa: CSVTDRASWAQFF
abundance: .
d_gene: TRBD1
j_gene: TRBJ2-1
v_gene: TRBV29-1

CDR3nt: TGCGCCAGCAGCCAAGTCGGGGGCCTGGGCTACACCTTC
CDR3aa: CASSQVGGLGYTF
abundance: .
d_gene: .
j_gene: TRBJ1-2
v_gene: TRBV4-1

CDR3nt: TGTGCCTGGAGTAATCTATGGAACACTGAAGCTTTCTTT
CDR3aa: CAWSNLWNTEAFF
abundance: .
d_gene: .
j_gene: TRBJ1-1
v_gene: TRBV30